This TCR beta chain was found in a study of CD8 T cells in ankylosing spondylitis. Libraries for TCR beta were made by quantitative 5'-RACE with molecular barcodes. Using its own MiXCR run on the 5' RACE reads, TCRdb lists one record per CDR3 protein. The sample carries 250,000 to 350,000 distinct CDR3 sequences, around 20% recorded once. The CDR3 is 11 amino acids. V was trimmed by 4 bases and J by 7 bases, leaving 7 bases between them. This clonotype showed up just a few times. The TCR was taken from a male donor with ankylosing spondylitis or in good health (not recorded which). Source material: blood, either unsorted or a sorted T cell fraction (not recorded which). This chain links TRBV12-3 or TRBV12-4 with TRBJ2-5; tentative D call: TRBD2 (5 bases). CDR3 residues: CASSSGVTQYF. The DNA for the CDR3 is TGTGCCAGCAGTTCCGGGGTGACCCAGTACTTC.